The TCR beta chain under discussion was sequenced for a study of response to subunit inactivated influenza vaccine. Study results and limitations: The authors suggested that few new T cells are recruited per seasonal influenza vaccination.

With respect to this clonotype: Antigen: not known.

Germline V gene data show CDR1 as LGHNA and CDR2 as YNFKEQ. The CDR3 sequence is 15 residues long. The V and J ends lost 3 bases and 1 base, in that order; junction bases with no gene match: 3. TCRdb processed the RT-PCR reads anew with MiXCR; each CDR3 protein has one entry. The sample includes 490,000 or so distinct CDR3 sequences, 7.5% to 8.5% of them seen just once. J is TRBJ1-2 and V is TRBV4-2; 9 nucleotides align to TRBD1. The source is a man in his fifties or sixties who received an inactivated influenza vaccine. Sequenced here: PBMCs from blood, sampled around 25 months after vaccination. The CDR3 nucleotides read TGTGCCAGCAGCCAGAGACAGGGGGATAACTATGGCTACACCTTC. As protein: CASSQRQGDNYGYTF.